This T cell receptor (beta chain) was recovered during a study of blood T cell repertoires in COVID-19. Looking at the study overall: COVID-19 samples collected from the United States, Italy and Spain covered acute and convalescent phases.

Sequencing was performed with immunoSEQ multiplex PCR; in TCRdb, only in-frame clones are kept and a portion is missing. The sample yields about 250,000 clones, around 82% seen once. The germline CDR1 and CDR2 sequences are SGHNT and YYREEE (reference sequence). The CDR3 covers 16 residues. V lost 0 bases, J lost 6 bases, and 17 bases lay in between. The rearrangement links TRBV5-4 to TRBJ2-3; D possibly corresponds to TRBD1 (6 bases). Sequencing was carried out using peripheral blood. The TCR originated in a man aged 40-50 years with active or convalescent COVID-19. The CDR3 bases are TGTGCCAGCAGCTTGGGACAGGCCCCTCGAGTGGATACGCAGTATTTT. Translated: CASSLGQAPRVDTQYF.